The 3 T cell receptor beta chains below were found in one sample sequenced in a study of T cell repertoires in cytomegalovirus infection. TCRdb reanalysed the reads using MiXCR and keeps one entry per CDR3 protein. The data contain around 540,000 distinct CDR3 sequences, 25% to 35% of them singletons. Which antigens these TCRs recognize remains unknown. Sequencing used cultured PBMCs, obtained from culture after CMV antigen stimulation. The receptors shown here come from a human donor in good health (CMV status not recorded). Some clones in this sample may be carry-over from other donors' samples.

The chain joins TRBV4-2 to TRBJ2-2; D ambiguous. With 1 base removed from V and 5 bases from J, the gap between germline ends came to 17 bases. The CDR3 totals 17 residues. Looked up from germline, CDR1 is LGHNA and CDR2 is YNFKEQ. CDR3 loop: CASSQGSLGPRTGELFF. In DNA, the CDR3 is TGTGCCAGCAGCCAAGGTTCGCTAGGCCCGCGGACCGGGGAGCTGTTTTTT.

This clonotype was counted a single time. This chain connects TRBV28 to TRBJ1-1, with D possibly matching TRBD1 (5 bases). This CDR3 is built from 16 residues. The V and J ends lost 3 bases and 1 base respectively, with 15 bases between them. Per the germline V gene, CDR1 is MDHEN and CDR2 is SYDVKM. CDR3 amino acids: CASSFGSAGPNTEAFF. The DNA of the CDR3 is TGTGCCAGCAGTTTTGGTTCGGCAGGGCCGAACACTGAAGCTTTCTTT.

This clonotype has more than one count but fewer than ten. The gene calls are TRBV6-1 and TRBJ1-4; D unclear. The CDR3 is 14 amino acids. From germline, CDR1 is MNHNS and CDR2 SASEGT. Trimming took 0 bases from V and 9 from J, leaving 11 bases between them. The CDR3 spells CASSEAPAVKKLFF. The CDR3 bases are TGTGCCAGCAGTGAAGCGCCTGCGGTCAAAAAACTGTTTTTT.